This T cell receptor beta chain was sequenced during a study of identical twins. General observations from the study: Insertions were fewer in abundant cord blood beta clonotypes, whereas memory repertoires showed none of this pattern.

This clonotype was counted a few times. The antigen is undetermined. Through template switching, a universal primer site was introduced, and the cDNA contained unique molecular identifiers. In TCRdb, the 5' RACE reads were re-called with MiXCR into one record per CDR3 protein. Of under 900,000 distinct CDR3 sequences listed, about 20% are singletons. Between the trimmed V and J ends, which lost 1 base and 11 bases, there was a span of 13 bases. This CDR3 region has 12 residues. Looked up from germline, CDR1 is SGHKS and CDR2 is YYEKEE (reference sequence). A further study also used this sample, focusing on T cells expressing NK-cell markers. Turning to that study: Seropositivity for HCMV was found in seven of the eight sequenced donors, with one seronegative. Dominant NKG2C+ clonotypes accounted for about 1.0-7.0% of CD8+ T cells in about 6 donors.

This sequence joins TRBV5-5 and TRBJ2-7; a possible D gene is TRBD2 (5 bases). The sequenced material came from PBMCs. This receptor was identified in a young woman in good health. The CDR3 loop reads CASSLLRTEKYF. Written as DNA, the CDR3 is TGTGCCAGCAGCTTGCTTCGGACTGAAAAGTACTTC.